This TCR beta chain was observed in a study of blood T cell repertoires in COVID-19. Across the study: The study drew acute and convalescent COVID-19 samples from the United States, Italy and Spain.

V shed 6 bases and J shed 1 base, with 6 bases lying between them. This CDR3 contains 12 residues. Germline V gene lookup returns CDR1 WNHNN and CDR2 SYGVQD (reference sequence). This clone was seen only once. Per the authors' pipeline: Reference gene primer amplification gave nucleated cell count estimates. Clones were sequenced by immunoSEQ multiplex PCR, and TCRdb holds only the in-frame ones, with some missing. V, J and clone size are those of that table, while D and trimming were read from the DNA. Seen here are over 120,000 clones, roughly 86% observed once, and the top ten hold around 1.9%. The sequence came from a man aged 65 to 79 with acute or convalescent COVID-19. The V and J genes are TRBV10-1 and TRBJ1-1; D remains unclear. The material sequenced was peripheral blood. CDR3 in amino acids: CASSSGNTEAFF. The CDR3 DNA sequence: TGCGCCAGCAGCTCGGGGAACACTGAAGCTTTCTTT.